A selection of T cell receptor beta chains follows, all from one sample in a study of cytotoxic CD8 clonotypes in ibrutinib-treated CLL. The protocol was immunoSEQ multiplex PCR, while the TCRdb copy is restricted to in-frame clones and leaves out a portion. The sample consists of a few hundred thousand clones, about 64% of them appearing once. This material consisted of PBMCs, taken after 36 months of ibrutinib treatment. The receptors stem from a human donor with chronic lymphocytic leukemia. CDR3s include the opening cysteine and the closing phenylalanine or tryptophan. D genes are given only for firm matches. Some rows have no size entry. The others give once, few or many, or a class for an expanded clone.

D | J | V | size | CDR3 | DNA
- | TRBJ1-2 | TRBV16 | few | CASSEHGAGGYTF | TGTGCCAGCAGCGAGCACGGGGCAGGGGGCTACACCTTC
TRBD1 | TRBJ1-2 | TRBV7-9 | - | CASSSETGMGYGYTF | TGTGCCAGCAGCTCAGAGACAGGGATGGGCTATGGCTACACCTTC
TRBD1 | TRBJ1-5 | TRBV18 | - | CASSPGQGAPPGGQPQHF | TGTGCCAGCTCTCCTGGACAGGGGGCGCCCCCGGGTGGGCAGCCCCAGCATTTT
TRBD2 | TRBJ2-7 | TRBV15 | few | CATSGTSASYEQYF | TGTGCCACCAGCGGAACTAGCGCGAGCTACGAGCAGTACTTC
- | TRBJ2-1 | TRBV28 | - | CALGLVYNEQFF | TGTGCCCTGGGGCTAGTGTACAATGAGCAGTTCTTC
- | TRBJ1-2 | TRBV6-5 | - | CASSYNQIANYGYTF | TGTGCCAGCAGTTATAACCAGATAGCTAACTATGGCTACACCTTC
- | TRBJ2-7 | TRBV7-9 | few | CASSLPPAYEQYF | TGTGCCAGCAGCTTACCCCCAGCCTACGAGCAGTACTTC
- | TRBJ1-1 | TRBV29-1 | once | CSVESGAAYRNTEAFF | TGCAGCGTTGAGTCTGGTGCGGCGTACCGGAACACTGAAGCTTTCTTT
- | TRBJ2-2 | TRBV4-2 | - | CASSQAPGLDGELFF | TGTGCCAGCAGCCAAGCCCCAGGGCTTGACGGGGAGCTGTTTTTT
- | TRBJ1-1 | TRBV10-3 | - | CAISDGNTEAFF | TGTGCCATCAGTGATGGGAACACTGAAGCTTTCTTT
TRBD2 | TRBJ2-1 | TRBV7-3 | - | CASSLYGGTGGEQFF | TGTGCCAGCAGCTTATATGGGGGAACGGGAGGTGAGCAGTTCTTC
- | TRBJ1-2 | TRBV6-5 | - | CASSSPRGLANYGYTF | TGTGCCAGCAGTTCCCCTCGGGGCTTAGCTAACTATGGCTACACCTTC
- | TRBJ2-7 | TRBV7-8 | - | CASSHGSAYEQYF | TGTGCCAGCAGTCACGGGTCGGCCTACGAGCAGTACTTC
- | TRBJ1-3 | TRBV29-1 | - | CSVPAGRGNTIYF | TGCAGCGTTCCGGCGGGACGAGGAAACACCATATATTTT
TRBD2 | TRBJ2-5 | TRBV7-8 | - | CASSLVLAGVETQYF | TGTGCCAGCAGCTTAGTACTAGCGGGAGTGGAGACCCAGTACTTC
TRBD1 | TRBJ2-7 | TRBV4-1 | - | CASSQDLGTVTYEQYF | TGCGCCAGCAGCCAAGATCTCGGGACAGTTACCTACGAGCAGTACTTC
- | TRBJ1-2 | TRBV7-2 | - | CASSSRTENYGYTF | TGTGCCAGCAGCTCCCGGACGGAAAACTATGGCTACACCTTC
TRBD1 | TRBJ1-2 | TRBV7-3 | few | CASSAGQGHPGYTF | TGTGCCAGCAGCGCGGGACAGGGGCATCCTGGCTACACCTTC
- | TRBJ2-7 | TRBV5-1 | few | CASSFAGAVHEQYF | TGCGCCAGCAGCTTTGCGGGGGCGGTCCACGAGCAGTACTTC
- | TRBJ1-5 | TRBV7-3 | - | CASSSMNQPQHF | TGTGCCAGCAGCTCCATGAATCAGCCCCAGCATTTT
TRBD2 | TRBJ2-1 | TRBV29-1 | - | CSVDQTGLAGEQFF | TGCAGCGTTGACCAGACCGGACTAGCAGGTGAGCAGTTCTTC
- | TRBJ1-1 | TRBV7-3 | - | CASSPSGNTEAFF | TGTGCCAGCAGCCCATCTGGTAACACTGAAGCTTTCTTT
- | TRBJ1-5 | TRBV2 | - | CASSDWNSNQPQHF | TGTGCCAGCAGTGACTGGAATAGCAATCAGCCCCAGCATTTT
- | TRBJ2-5 | TRBV7-6 | - | CASSPQETQYF | TGTGCCAGCAGCCCGCAAGAGACCCAGTACTTC
- | TRBJ2-5 | TRBV6-1 | - | CASSEASGFQETQYF | TGTGCCAGCAGTGAGGCCAGCGGTTTTCAAGAGACCCAGTACTTC